This T cell receptor (beta chain) was documented in a study of cytomegalovirus exposure and HLA in healthy donors (dated by TCRdb to 2015 to 2018). With respect to the entire study: In an earlier analysis of several hundred of the donors, 250 to 300 Gb of sequence data and 100 million or so unique TCR beta sequences from roughly 190 million T cells were reported. Among almost 400 genotyped donors of the cohort, an average of about 240,000 unique TCR beta nucleotide sequences were sequenced per donor, roughly 18% of them non-productive. The study aimed to test whether cataloging public T cell receptors could reveal signatures of past pathogen exposure. The later analysis used no new phenotypic data to find candidate immune exposures, relying instead on TCR beta sequences and their occurrence across donors. Besides the first cohort of approximately 710 subjects, a separate validation cohort made up of over 100 different subjects was used. A later genetic analysis took genome-wide SNP genotypes for about three fifths of the roughly 670 donors and used that subset as a discovery cohort. Of the 398 genotyped donors, approximately 80% were placed in the genetic ancestry cluster associated with self-reported Caucasian donors. An early release that covered about 640 HLA-typed donors contained about 290 gigabases of sequencing data and 65 million to 100 million unique TCR sequences. The number of donors typed differed by locus, with about 620-630 for A, B, C, DRB1 and DQB1, 522 for DQA1, 606 for DPA1, and some 470 for DPB1. In an earlier analysis of more than 550 of the donors, high-throughput TCR beta sequencing was used to judge whether each TCR beta V gene segment behaved as functional or pseudogenic. Every discovery cohort repertoire had been produced on one sequencing platform. HLA typing included class I and class II loci at four-digit resolution. Roughly five DR-DQ haplotypes were handled as single units for association and clustering, since linkage in the cohort was strong. To predict cytomegalovirus infection status, the study brought together high-throughput TCR immunosequencing, statistical association of individual TCRs with disease status, and machine learning. The T cell repertoires of about 700 subjects were profiled by immunosequencing and related to cytomegalovirus serostatus. In a later analysis, previously published TCR beta repertoires from 500 to 750 donors were re-analyzed and high-resolution HLA genotyping was added so that TCR occurrence patterns could be studied. Donor age, sex, ethnicity and CMV serostatus were compiled together with the repertoire data. Overall study outcomes, separate from this receptor: Most TCR sequences were observed very rarely across donors, whereas some public TCRs were present in many individuals. In a later analysis, most CMV-associated TCR beta chains were found to appear HLA-restricted, with HLA associations seemingly driven largely by CMV exposure. The presence/absence analyses assumed that sequencing depth was roughly uniform across donors, and that assumption may not be true. When HLA alleles, especially DR and DQ, strongly co-occurred, attributing TCR associations to individual alleles was difficult. In a later analysis, HLA-associated TCR beta chains showed more clonal expansion and lower generation probabilities than non-associated chains that were equally common. In this cohort, only TCR beta chains were sequenced, and detectable features were limited by the absence of alpha or paired-chain data. The authors suggested that the approach could potentially be generalized to other disease states and immunological phenotypes. Cytomegalovirus status was reported to be diagnosed by the classifier with high specificity and sensitivity in both the original and validation cohorts. In vitro tests confirmed that a few of the cytomegalovirus-associated TCR beta chains recognize cytomegalovirus antigens. A later genetic analysis reported fewer N-insertions in productive TCRs among donors in an Asian-associated ancestry cluster than the approximately 670-donor mean. A later analysis found that TCR association rates varied across HLA loci, with DRB1 alleles showing the most associated TCRs and HLA-C alleles the fewest. An earlier analysis of approximately 530 of the donors showed that most TCR beta V segments appeared in productive rearrangements either about 87% or about 30% of the time, which broadly matched IMGT annotations. A later analysis reported that several top co-occurrence clusters appeared linked to parvovirus B19, influenza, CMV and Epstein-Barr virus. Because HLA typing was missing for some donors at each locus, association tests included only the typed subset. The 87-base-pair reads could not distinguish some IMGT-functional V segments, including TRBV6-2 and TRBV6-3, so those segments were excluded. A further reported finding was that TCR beta sequences accurately predicted the HLA-A and HLA-B alleles for most subjects in the first cohort. A total of fewer than 200 TCR beta chains were listed by the study as associated with cytomegalovirus. The earlier analysis of approximately 590 of the donors excluded over 15 rarely observed V segments, including chromosome 9 orphons, because counts were too low. At a false discovery rate of 0.05, a later analysis linked 16,951 TCR beta sequences to specific HLA alleles. The sequencing pipeline was judged likely to have produced a cluster of highly shared sequence variants as a technical artifact. Immune exposure information for the cohort was limited to CMV serostatus. An association between a missense DCLRE1C variant and V-gene and J-gene trimming of TCR beta chains was found in a later genetic analysis and replicated in an independent cohort. Correlated functional status among segregating V segments might be attributable to linkage disequilibrium, but an unknown experimental factor could not be ruled out.

Library creation used the immunoSEQ multiplex PCR assay. The multiplex PCR relied on a mix of 60 forward primers for TCR Vbeta segments and 13 reverse primers for TCR Jbeta segments. The CDR3 region of rearranged TCR beta genes was amplified from genomic DNA by a multiplex PCR assay. On the Illumina HiSeq System, the amplified TCR beta libraries were sequenced as 87-base-pair reads. On the study's bioinformatics: Across the roughly 670 repertoires, a later analysis counted some 81 million unique TCR beta chains, around 11 million of which were shared by at least two donors. A nearest-neighbor algorithm error-corrected the raw reads and collapsed the reads into unique sequences, merging closely related sequences to remove PCR and sequencing errors. To assign V, D and J gene segments, CDR3 sequences were aligned to IMGT reference sequences. For a sequence to be retained, a match of at least six nucleotides was required to both a V gene segment and a J gene segment. Rearrangements were called productive when the CDR3 lacked stop codons and stayed in frame with V and J; all others were non-productive. CDR3 was defined according to IMGT convention as the region running from the second conserved V-encoded cysteine to the conserved J-encoded phenylalanine. The earlier analysis of roughly 590 of the donors excluded sequences that lacked an unambiguous match to a single V gene segment. An earlier analysis of a few hundred of the donors called V segments functional above 56.7% productive rearrangements and segregating when the between-donor standard deviation exceeded 5%. To diagnose cytomegalovirus status from the catalog of TCR beta chain sequences, a statistical classification framework was built. A later analysis assigned V and J genes by comparing TCR nucleotide sequences with IMGT/GENE-DB human TR gene sequences. The TCRdist pipeline was used in a later analysis to assign CDR3 sequences and most-parsimonious VDJ recombination scenarios. In a later analysis, every TCR beta chain was defined by the combination of its CDR3 amino acid sequence and its V-gene family, and reads without a unique V-gene family were dropped. To address suspected cross-contamination and a sequencing artifact, a later analysis removed 592 highly shared, low-generation-probability nucleotide sequences. In a later analysis, a clonal expansion index for each public chain was calculated from normalized within-repertoire ranks of inferred template counts. In a later analysis, generation probabilities were computed with a VDJ recombination model fitted to out-of-frame rearrangements, and the resulting probabilities were checked against IGoR. In a later analysis, TCR-TCR, TCR-HLA and TCR-CMV co-occurrence was scored with hypergeometric tests, and a repertoire-size bias correction was applied to TCR pairs. False discovery rates were estimated in a later analysis by permuting HLA or CMV assignments 20 times. A later analysis grouped co-occurring TCRs with DBSCAN, adding TCRdist sequence similarity when clustering within HLA-allele-positive subsets. Repertoires with fewer than 30,000 or more than 120,000 public chains were left out of co-occurrence clustering, as were four to six repertoires with anomalous nucleotide sharing. TCRdb retrieved this table from immuneACCESS and kept in-frame rearrangements only. Not all clones are present; in checked studies, unresolved V genes account for under half, and no reason is known for the remainder. V, J and clone size are those of that table, while D and trimming were read from the DNA. The sample includes over 150,000 clones, with around 78% observed a single time. The biggest ten clones account for over 10% of the sample.

CDR3 length: 15 amino acids, cysteine to phenylalanine. The entry retains the CDR3 DNA only, 45 bases that are in frame from base 1. Sequences SGHRS (CDR1) and YFSETQ (CDR2) are obtained from the germline V gene. V trim: 1 base; J trim: 7 bases; unmatched bases: 10. Comment on this clone: No antigen is known for it. Base quality data are lacking; no much larger clone is found one base away.

The cohort was made up of 666 healthy bone marrow donors. All cohort members were sampled while nominally healthy, although unrecorded immune exposures were likely present. The donor tested CMV seropositive, placing the donor among the roughly 300 seropositive members of the cohort. Each donor provided a peripheral blood sample, and peripheral blood mononuclear cells were used for TCR beta sequencing. The Qiagen DNeasy Blood Extraction Kit was used to extract genomic DNA from the blood cell samples. The clonotype comes from a woman aged 45-60 years in good health and CMV-seropositive. Sequences were obtained from PBMCs. Recombination connected TRBV5-1 to TRBJ1-2; 7 nucleotides in the junction match TRBD1. CDR3 protein: CASSLTWRSGGGYTF. The bases are TGCGCCAGCAGCTTGACGTGGCGTTCAGGGGGTGGCTACACCTTC. Reference TRBV5-1 and TRBJ1-2 genes cover what lies past the CDR3, so the full variable domain is KAGVTQTPRYLIKTRGQQVTLSCSPISGHRSVSWYQQTPGQGLQFLFEYFSETQRNKGNFPGRFSGRQFSNSRSEMNVSTLELGDSALYLCASSLTWRSGGGYTFGSGTRLTVV.